Reported below is one T cell receptor (beta chain). Its antigen is currently unknown. This record belongs to a study of blood T cells in healthy people across ages. Findings and caveats of the study: Any changes in expanded clonotypes were possibly confounded, as donor CMV status remained unknown. A roughly linear fall in TCR beta diversity per million T cells was seen with increasing age.

The authors ran a second PCR of 7 to 11 cycles using a sample-barcoded 5' primer and a J-beta primer mix. Researchers report that each sample yielded at least 2.5 million CDR3-containing paired-end reads. TCRdb itself ran the 5' RACE reads through MiXCR, one entry per CDR3 protein. Of 780,000 or so distinct CDR3 sequences in the sample, more than 50% were seen once. The draw of peripheral blood yielded around 9.6 milliliters from each donor. CDR3 size: 14 residues. V lost 4 bases and J lost 4; bases outside the gene matches: 4. The sequenced sample consisted of blood. The receptor was isolated from a man aged 35-49 years in good health. The J gene is TRBJ2-7, the V gene TRBV12-3 or TRBV12-4, with TRBD2 identical over 10 bases. In DNA form, the CDR3 reads TGTGCCAGCAGTTGGGGACTAGCGATTTACGAGCAGTACTTC. Translation gives CASSWGLAIYEQYF.